Listed below are T cell receptor beta chains from one sample, sequenced in a study of control samples from healthy donors and cancer patients. The repertoire was sequenced with immunoSEQ multiplex PCR; TCRdb's copy has only in-frame clones and lacks some. The sample lists some 410,000 clones; more than 80% were seen once. Sequenced sample: PBMCs. The receptors derive from a man between 35 and 55 years old with head and neck cancer. CDR3s include the opening cysteine and the closing phenylalanine or tryptophan. D genes are given only for firm matches. Clone size is stated in some rows and not others, as once, few, many or a class when expanded.

d_call,v_call,clone_size,j_call,cdr3_nt,cdr3_aa
TRBD1,TRBV5-1,-,TRBJ2-6,TGCGCCAGCAGCCTAATGTCATTGGGACAGGCTCGCTCTGGGGCCAACGTCCTGACTTTC,CASSLMSLGQARSGANVLTF
-,TRBV5-1,-,TRBJ2-7,TGCGCCAGCAGCATACAGGACACTCGCTCCTACGAGCAGTACTTC,CASSIQDTRSYEQYF
-,TRBV29-1,once,TRBJ2-6,TGCAGCGTGCGGGCGGGGCCCAGGGCTGGGGCCAACGTCCTGACTTTC,CSVRAGPRAGANVLTF
TRBD1,TRBV6-5,-,TRBJ1-2,TGTGCCAGCAGTTTGACAGGGGGCTCCTATGGCTACACCTTC,CASSLTGGSYGYTF
-,TRBV9,-,TRBJ2-6,TGTGCCAGCAGCGTAGACCGTGGGGCCAACGTCCTGACTTTC,CASSVDRGANVLTF
TRBD2,TRBV12-3/TRBV12-4,-,TRBJ2-1,TGTGCCGCCCGCACTAGCGACGGCAATGAGCAGTTCTTC,CAARTSDGNEQFF
-,TRBV19,-,TRBJ1-5,TGTGCCAGTAGTACCATCGCCGGACAAAGCAATCAGCCCCAGCATTTT,CASSTIAGQSNQPQHF
TRBD2,TRBV27,-,TRBJ2-3,TGTGCCAGCAGTTTACGGACTAGCGTCACAGATACGCAGTATTTT,CASSLRTSVTDTQYF
TRBD1,TRBV27,-,TRBJ1-2,TGTGCCAGCAGTTTACGGACAGGGATAAGGCACTATGGCTACACCTTC,CASSLRTGIRHYGYTF
-,TRBV3-1/TRBV3-2,-,TRBJ1-5,TGTGCCAGCAGCCAAACAGGGATTTTGCAGCCCCAGCATTTT,CASSQTGILQPQHF
-,TRBV10-1,-,TRBJ1-1,TGCGCCAGCAGTGACTTACAGAGCACTGAAGCTTTCTTT,CASSDLQSTEAFF
-,TRBV13,-,TRBJ2-5,TGTGCCAGCAGCTCAATCATAGACAGCCAAGAGACCCAGTACTTC,CASSSIIDSQETQYF
-,TRBV5-1,-,TRBJ1-1,TGCGCCAGCAGCTTGGCATCGGTGGGGCGAGGCATGAACACTGAAGCTTTCTTT,CASSLASVGRGMNTEAFF
TRBD1,TRBV6-2/TRBV6-3,-,TRBJ2-5,TGTGCCAGCAGTTACGGGGGACAGAAATTAGAGACCCAGTACTTC,CASSYGGQKLETQYF
-,TRBV18,-,TRBJ2-2,TGTGCCAGCTCAGCGGGATCGAACACCGGGGAGCTGTTTTTT,CASSAGSNTGELFF
-,TRBV18,-,TRBJ2-5,TGTGCCAGCTCGCCTTTCCCGGACAGCAGTGGAGAGACCCAGTACTTC,CASSPFPDSSGETQYF
TRBD1,TRBV7-9,-,TRBJ2-7,TGTGCCAGCAGCCCCCAGGGACAGGGGTTCCACGAGCAGTACTTC,CASSPQGQGFHEQYF
-,TRBV27,-,TRBJ1-1,TGTGCCAGCAGTTTATTTGGTCGGGGCACTGAAGCTTTCTTT,CASSLFGRGTEAFF
TRBD2,TRBV25-1,-,TRBJ2-1,TGTGCCAGCAGTGAATGGGCTAGCGGGAGGAATGAGCAGTTCTTC,CASSEWASGRNEQFF
TRBD1,TRBV2,-,TRBJ1-3,TGTGCCAGCATCGATGGACAGGGGGCTAGATCTGGAAACACCATATATTTT,CASIDGQGARSGNTIYF
-,TRBV5-5,-,TRBJ2-1,TGTGCCAGCAGCTCCGACGGAGACTCCTACAATGAGCAGTTCTTC,CASSSDGDSYNEQFF
TRBD1,TRBV6-5,-,TRBJ1-6,TGTGCCAGCAAGGGGGGACAGCTTTCACCCCTCCACTTT,CASKGGQLSPLHF
TRBD2,TRBV24-1,-,TRBJ2-7,TGTGCCCCAACTTATAGCGGGCGCTACGAGCAGTACTTC,CAPTYSGRYEQYF
-,TRBV12-3/TRBV12-4,-,TRBJ2-5,TGTGCCAGCAGCTCTTTAGTCGGAGAGACCCAGTACTTC,CASSSLVGETQYF
-,TRBV30,-,TRBJ2-5,TGTGCCTGGGGCAGGGAGTTAAAAGAGACCCAGTACTTC,CAWGRELKETQYF
TRBD1,TRBV7-2,-,TRBJ2-1,TGTGCCAGCAGCTTACGGACAGGGGAGAATGAGCAGTTCTTC,CASSLRTGENEQFF
TRBD1,TRBV6-5,-,TRBJ1-5,TGTGCCAGCAGCAGGGGGAGTAGCAATCAGCCCCAGCATTTT,CASSRGSSNQPQHF
-,TRBV14,once,TRBJ2-5,TGTGCCAGCAGCCTCAACAGGCGGAGAGGGATTGAGACCCAGTACTTC,CASSLNRRRGIETQYF
TRBD2,TRBV3-1/TRBV3-2,-,TRBJ2-7,TGTGCCAGCAGCCAAAATACGGGGGGGCCTAGCGAGCAGTACTTC,CASSQNTGGPSEQYF
-,TRBV28,-,TRBJ2-5,TGTGCCAGCAGCCCACCACAGGGTATCCAAGAGACCCAGTACTTC,CASSPPQGIQETQYF
TRBD1,TRBV19,-,TRBJ1-4,TGTGCCAGTAGTATGCCTCCGGGACAGGGGGTCCATAATGAAAAACTGTTTTTT,CASSMPPGQGVHNEKLFF
TRBD2,TRBV29-1,-,TRBJ2-1,TGCAGCGTCCTACTAGCGAGCAATGAGCAGTTCTTC,CSVLLASNEQFF
-,TRBV18,-,TRBJ2-7,TGTGCCAGCTCACCCCCGGGACTCAGCTACGAGCAGTACTTC,CASSPPGLSYEQYF
-,TRBV10-2,-,TRBJ1-1,TGCGCCAGCGGGGTCGGCCTCAGCCCTGAAGCTTTCTTT,CASGVGLSPEAFF
-,TRBV9,-,TRBJ2-3,TGTGCCAGCAGCGTTGAGGGAGATACGCAGTATTTT,CASSVEGDTQYF
TRBD2,TRBV3-1/TRBV3-2,-,TRBJ2-2,TGTGCCAGCAGCTTACGGACTAGCGGGAGGGCCGTCGGGGAGCTGTTTTTT,CASSLRTSGRAVGELFF
-,TRBV25-1,-,TRBJ1-2,TGTGCCAGCAGCAGGGGAGGGTATGGCTACACCTTC,CASSRGGYGYTF
-,TRBV19,-,TRBJ1-3,TGTGCCAGTAGTGGATGGGGAGATCACTCTGGAAACACCATATATTTT,CASSGWGDHSGNTIYF
-,TRBV7-3,-,TRBJ2-7,TGTGCCAGCAGCGCAACCCTATATACCGAGCAGTACTTC,CASSATLYTEQYF
TRBD1,TRBV5-5,once,TRBJ1-5,TGTGCCAGCAGCCACTGGACAGGGTTTGGCAGCAATCAGCCCCAGCATTTT,CASSHWTGFGSNQPQHF
-,TRBV5-1,-,TRBJ1-6,TGCGCCAGCAGCTTACTGACGGACACCAATTCACCCCTCCACTTT,CASSLLTDTNSPLHF
TRBD1,TRBV10-1,-,TRBJ1-2,TGCGCCAGCAGTGAGGACAGGGATTTCGATGGCTACACCTTC,CASSEDRDFDGYTF
-,TRBV11-3,-,TRBJ2-2,TGTGCCAGCAGCTTAGACCGGCGGGACACCGGACCCGGGGAGCTGTTTTTT,CASSLDRRDTGPGELFF
-,TRBV28,few,TRBJ1-5,TGTGCCAGCAGTTGGGGAATTGGCAATCAGCCCCAGCATTTT,CASSWGIGNQPQHF
-,TRBV28,-,TRBJ1-4,TGTGCCAGCAGTTCGCCGGGGCAGGGCCCAAATGAAAAACTGTTTTTT,CASSSPGQGPNEKLFF
TRBD2,TRBV6-5,-,TRBJ2-1,TGTGCCAGCAGTACTAGCGGCGTTTACAATGAGCAGTTCTTC,CASSTSGVYNEQFF
TRBD1,TRBV2,-,TRBJ2-5,TGTGCCAGCAGTGTAGACAGGGTGTCGGGAGAGACCCAGTACTTC,CASSVDRVSGETQYF
-,TRBV6-4,-,TRBJ1-1,TGTGCCAGCTCTCAGGGTAGGAACACTGAAGCTTTCTTT,CASSQGRNTEAFF
-,TRBV24-1,-,TRBJ1-1,TGTGCCACCAGTGGCCCGCACCGGGGGGGTGCCACTGAAGCTTTCTTT,CATSGPHRGGATEAFF
TRBD2,TRBV2,-,TRBJ2-3,TGTGCCAGCAGTCTCCTAGCGGGAGGGGGGGATACGCAGTATTTT,CASSLLAGGGDTQYF
-,TRBV12-3/TRBV12-4,-,TRBJ1-1,TGTGCCAGCAGTTTACCCGGGAGCACTGAAGCTTTCTTT,CASSLPGSTEAFF
-,TRBV7-2,-,TRBJ2-2,TGTGCCAGCAGAATTTTTCAGTGGAGCACCGGGGAGCTGTTTTTT,CASRIFQWSTGELFF
TRBD2,TRBV19,-,TRBJ2-7,TGTGCCAGTAGTATAGTGGCGGGAGTCAACGAGCAGTACTTC,CASSIVAGVNEQYF
-,TRBV12-5,-,TRBJ2-2,TGTGCTAGTGGTTTGGGGAGCCGTGGGGAGCTGTTTTTT,CASGLGSRGELFF
-,TRBV3-1/TRBV3-2,once,TRBJ1-3,TGTGCCAGCAGTATACAGGGACCAAACACCATATATTTT,CASSIQGPNTIYF